This T cell receptor beta chain was sequenced in a study of blood T cells in healthy people across ages. The CDR3 runs 15 residues. V lost 3 bases, J lost 8 bases, and 17 bases lay in between. Germline lookup yields CDR1 SGHTA and CDR2 FQGNSA. Primers used in a second PCR of about 6 to 11 cycles were a sample-barcoded 5' primer and a J-beta primer mix. TCRdb recomputed calls from the 5' RACE reads with MiXCR, one row per CDR3 protein. The repertoire includes 1 million or so distinct CDR3 sequences, 20% to 25% of them detected once, and approximately 0.71% sits in the top ten. Another study also made use of these data, one on T cells of mothers and their children.

This chain links TRBV7-2 with TRBJ1-5; D unclear. The sequenced sample was blood. The TCR originated in a girl aged 2 to 10 in good health. The CDR3 nucleotides read TGTGCCAGCAGCTTTGCCCGGACCGCCTTAGAGCCCCAGCATTTT. As protein: CASSFARTALEPQHF. The variable domain in full, completed from reference TRBV7-2 and TRBJ1-5, reads GAGVSQSPSNKVTEKGKDVELRCDPISGHTALYWYRQSLGQGLEFLIYFQGNSAPDKSGLPSDRFSAERTGGSVSTLTIQRTQQEDSAVYLCASSFARTALEPQHFGDGTRLSIL.